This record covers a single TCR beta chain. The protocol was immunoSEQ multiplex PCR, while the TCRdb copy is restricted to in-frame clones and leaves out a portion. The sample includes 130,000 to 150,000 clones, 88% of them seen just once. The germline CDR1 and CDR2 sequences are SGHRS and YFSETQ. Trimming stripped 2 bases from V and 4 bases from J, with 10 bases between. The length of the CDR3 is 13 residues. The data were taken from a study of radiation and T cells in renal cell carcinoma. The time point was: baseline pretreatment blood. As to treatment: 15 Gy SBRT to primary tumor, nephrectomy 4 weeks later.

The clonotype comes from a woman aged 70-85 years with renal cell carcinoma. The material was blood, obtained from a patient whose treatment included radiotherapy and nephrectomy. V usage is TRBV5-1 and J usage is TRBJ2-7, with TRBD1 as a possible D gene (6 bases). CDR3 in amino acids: CASSLTQGYEQYF. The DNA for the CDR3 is TGCGCCAGCAGCTTAACACAGGGTTACGAGCAGTACTTC.